This TCR beta chain originates from a study of cytomegalovirus exposure and HLA in healthy donors. Overall study findings and caveats: TCR beta sequences numbering some 17,000 were associated with HLA alleles at 0.05 false discovery rate in a later analysis. Later analysis identified several of the most significant clusters that appeared linked to common viral pathogens.

Germline CDR1 reads MNHEY; CDR2 reads SMNVEV (reference sequence). J gave up 2 bases and V 5 bases, and 10 bases lay outside the gene matches. The CDR3 is 17 residues long. As regards this clone: The antigen remains unidentified.

The PCR was carried out with 60 Vbeta primers and 13 Jbeta primers. Sequencing used immunoSEQ multiplex PCR; TCRdb keeps in-frame clones, though not all of them. The sample includes 130,000 or so clones, around 77% of them seen just once. Sequenced sample: PBMCs. This chain joins TRBV27 and TRBJ1-5, with 9 bases lining up with TRBD1. The sequence was collected from a woman between 55 and 75 years old in good health and CMV-seronegative. Here the CDR3 DNA reads TGTGCCAGCAGTACCCGTCCACAGGGGGCTGGCAATCAGCCCCAGCATTTT. Amino acid sequence: CASSTRPQGAGNQPQHF.